Below, 19 T cell receptor beta chains from the same sample are listed, as sequenced in a study of blood T cells in healthy people across ages. With a J-beta primer mix and a sample-barcoded 5' primer, a second PCR ran roughly 6 to 12 cycles. TCRdb itself ran the 5' RACE reads through MiXCR, one entry per CDR3 protein. This sample carries over 600,000 distinct CDR3 sequences, roughly three fifths of them seen once, and the ten largest clones take approximately 24%. The specimen was blood. The receptor source for this set is a man aged 40-49 years in good health.

This chain uses TRBV6-6 with TRBJ2-1; maybe TRBD2 (6 bases). Trimming cost V 8 bases and J 4 bases, with 15 bases left between them. The CDR3 sequence is 14 residues long. Germline V gene lookup returns CDR1 MNHNY and CDR2 SVGAGI (reference sequence). The CDR3 sequence: CASARGLSYNEQFF. The CDR3 DNA follows: TGTGCCAGCGCAAGGGGACTGTCGTACAATGAGCAGTTCTTC.

J is TRBJ2-5 and V is TRBV6-1, with 8 bases that match TRBD2. The closer fit of TRBJ2-7 to the DNA end suggests the J call may be wrong. The CDR3 has 17 amino acids. From germline, CDR1 is MNHNS and CDR2 SASEGT. This CDR3 is CASSALAAGRGAYEQYF. CDR3 in DNA: TGTGCCAGCTCTGCTCTCGCAGCAGGGCGGGGGGCCTACGAGCAGTACTTC.

The rearrangement uses TRBV5-8 and TRBJ2-7, with unresolved D. This CDR3 is built from 21 residues. V was shortened by 2 bases and J by 7 bases, with 37 bases between the two germline ends. Germline CDR1 and CDR2: SGHTS and YDEGEE. CDR3 sequence reads: CASSFPVVIQAARKNYNEQYF. Here the CDR3 DNA reads TGTGCCAGCAGCTTCCCAGTCGTAATTCAAGCAGCTCGAAAAAACTACAATGAGCAGTACTTC.

The rearrangement uses TRBV6-6 and TRBJ1-4, with D uncertain. CDR3 size: 14 residues. Trimming left V 2 bases short and J 4 bases short, with 8 bases between. Germline CDR1 is MNHNY and CDR2 is SVGAGI (reference sequence). CDR3 loop: CASSYRGDNEKLFF. The CDR3 DNA reads as TGTGCCAGCAGTTACCGGGGTGATAATGAAAAACTGTTTTTT.

The genes are TRBV9 and TRBJ2-2; 7 positions agree with TRBD1. The germline V gene has CDR1 SGDLS and CDR2 YYNGEE. The CDR3 runs 17 residues. The junction had 7 bases not matched to a gene; V was cut back by 1 base and J by 1 base. CDR3 amino acids: CASSVSYRGQNTGELFF. The CDR3 DNA is TGTGCCAGCAGCGTATCTTACAGGGGACAGAACACCGGGGAGCTGTTTTTT.

This clonotype was picked up a small number of times. V usage is TRBV20-1 and J usage is TRBJ1-1; D is ambiguous. Germline CDR1 and CDR2: DFQATT and SNEGSKA (reference sequence). The CDR3 has 14 amino acids. Trimming removed 5 bases from V and 1 base from J, with 14 bases in between. CDR3 sequence (DNA): TGCAGTGCTGACCCGGGGATGGGGAACACTGAAGCTTTCTTT. As protein: CSADPGMGNTEAFF.

This chain connects TRBV20-1 to TRBJ2-3, with 10 bases identical to TRBD1. Germline CDR1 DFQATT, CDR2 SNEGSKA (reference sequence). V shed 5 bases and J 3 bases; nucleotides not matched to a gene: 5. The length of the CDR3 is 14 residues. The CDR3 reads CSAEGQGPTDTQYF. In DNA form, the CDR3 reads TGCAGTGCTGAGGGACAGGGGCCGACAGATACGCAGTATTTT.

This sequence joins TRBV4-3 and TRBJ2-5; D is possibly TRBD1 (6 bases). The DNA end lines up better with TRBJ2-7; the J call may be wrong. The CDR3 runs 15 residues. Germline values: CDR1 LGHNA, CDR2 YSLEER. CDR3 protein: CASSPHDEGGYEQYF. CDR3 coding DNA: TGCGCCAGCAGCCCACATGACGAAGGGGGCTACGAGCAGTACTTC.

As regards this clonotype: A junction end diverges from the germline sequence, so it may reflect a read error. This chain connects TRBV7-2 to TRBJ2-6; a weak D match, TRBD1 (5 bases). CDR3 length: 19 amino acids. Germline values: CDR1 SGHTA, CDR2 FQGNSA. CDR3: CASSLVSTVFNSGANVLTF. DNA of the CDR3: TGTGCCAGCAGCTTAGTTTCGACAGTATTCAACTCTGGAGCCAACGTCCTGACTTTC. The full variable domain, in which reference TRBV7-2 and TRBJ2-6 provide the parts outside the CDR3, is GAGVSQSPSNKVTEKGKDVELRCDPISGHTALYWYRQSLGQGLEFLIYFQGNSAPDKSGLPSDRFSAERTGGSVSTLTIQRTQQEDSAVYLCASSLVSTVFNSGANVLTFGAGSRLTVL.

This clonotype was seen more than once but under ten times. This chain uses TRBV27 with TRBJ2-5, with 7 bases that match TRBD2. Germline CDR1 and CDR2: MNHEY and SMNVEV (reference sequence). Trimming took 8 bases from V and 1 from J; bases not matched to a gene: 7. The CDR3 is 14 residues long. The DNA of the CDR3 is TGTGCCAGCGCCCCCGGCGGGGGCCAAGAGACCCAGTACTTC. Protein sequence: CASAPGGGQETQYF.

This clonotype was counted a single time. The chain is built from TRBV6-6 and TRBJ1-5, with D perhaps matching TRBD1 (5 bases). Germline lookup yields CDR1 MNHNY and CDR2 SVGAGI (reference sequence). The CDR3 has 17 residues. The V end was cut by 0 bases, the J end by 8 bases, with 20 bases between. The CDR3 DNA is TGTGCCAGCAGTTACTCGATTATGGGACGGGTGGTGAAGCCCCAGCATTTT. It specifies CASSYSIMGRVVKPQHF.

This clonotype has a handful of counts. The rearrangement links TRBV20-1 to TRBJ2-7, with D possibly being TRBD1 or TRBD2 (6 bases each). The ends were cut back, 5 bases at V and 2 bases at J, with 25 bases in the middle. In germline, CDR1 is DFQATT, CDR2 SNEGSKA (reference sequence). This CDR3 is 17 amino acids long. CDR3 region: CSAPLWPQGGSPYEQYF. CDR3 nucleotide sequence: TGCAGTGCTCCCCTATGGCCACAGGGAGGAAGCCCCTACGAGCAGTACTTC.

This clonotype was seen a single time. V and J are TRBV7-8 and TRBJ1-6; TRBD1 aligns across 11 bases. With V trimmed by 3 bases and J by 6 bases, 7 bases remained unmatched. CDR3 length: 17 amino acids. The germline gives CDR1 SGHVS, CDR2 FQNEAQ. The CDR3, as DNA: TGTGCCAGCAGCTTTGTAACCGGGACAGGGGGTAATTCACCCCTCCACTTT. Its protein is CASSFVTGTGGNSPLHF.

The V call is TRBV4-2, the J call TRBJ2-5; 14 bases align to TRBD2. Unmatched junction bases numbered 25, after V lost 8 bases and J lost 5 bases. In germline, CDR1 is LGHNA, CDR2 YNFKEQ. The CDR3 consists of 21 residues. The CDR3 DNA reads as TGTGCCAGCCCCGATGGGGGGCTCCCGGGACTAGCGGGAGAGGGGTTCGAGACCCAGTACTTC. Translated, it gives CASPDGGLPGLAGEGFETQYF.

This clonotype was counted between two and nine times. This rearrangement joins TRBV19 to TRBJ2-4; D is perhaps TRBD2 (5 bases). Trimming took off 9 bases at V and 8 bases at J, with 20 bases between the two ends. This CDR3 contains 14 residues. In germline, CDR1 is LNHDA, CDR2 SQIVND (reference sequence). The CDR3 DNA follows: TGTGCCAGCACCCGGGAACCCGCCCAAGACATTCAGTACTTC. Its translation: CASTREPAQDIQYF.

The CDR3 DNA reads TGTGCCAGCAGCCCCTCGGGGACGATTACAGATACGCAGTATTTT. This encodes CASSPSGTITDTQYF. This chain uses TRBV7-3 with TRBJ2-3; D may correspond to TRBD1 or TRBD2 (5 bases each). V was shortened by 5 bases and J by 3 bases, with 15 bases between the two germline ends. CDR1 is SGHTA, CDR2 FQGTGA, per germline. CDR3 size: 15 residues.

This clonotype appeared a few times. Compared with germline, one end of the junction differs, possibly owing to a read error. This chain links TRBV27 with TRBJ2-1; perhaps TRBD2 as D (5 bases). Germline assignment: CDR1 MNHEY and CDR2 SMNVEV (reference sequence). The CDR3 runs 13 residues. This chain's CDR3 is CTSSLSGNNEQFF. The CDR3 DNA reads as TGTACCAGCAGTTTATCGGGAAACAATGAGCAGTTCTTC.

The chain joins TRBV7-2 to TRBJ2-5; no clear D gene. The germline gives CDR1 SGHTA, CDR2 FQGNSA. Trimming left V 1 base short and J 2 bases short, with 14 bases between. The CDR3 spans 16 residues. The CDR3 bases are TGTGCCAGCAGCTTAGTTCACAACGTAATACAAGAGACCCAGTACTTC. This gives the protein CASSLVHNVIQETQYF.

The chain's CDR3 is CASSPSSGTVPSGANVLTF. Here the CDR3 DNA reads TGTGCCAGCAGCCCTAGTAGTGGGACAGTGCCTTCTGGGGCCAACGTCCTGACTTTC. The chain uses TRBV7-9 and TRBJ2-6, with TRBD1 identical over 7 bases. J was trimmed by 1 base and V by 5 bases; bases with no gene match: 14. Per germline, CDR1 SEHNR and CDR2 FQNEAQ (reference sequence). CDR3 length equals 19 residues.